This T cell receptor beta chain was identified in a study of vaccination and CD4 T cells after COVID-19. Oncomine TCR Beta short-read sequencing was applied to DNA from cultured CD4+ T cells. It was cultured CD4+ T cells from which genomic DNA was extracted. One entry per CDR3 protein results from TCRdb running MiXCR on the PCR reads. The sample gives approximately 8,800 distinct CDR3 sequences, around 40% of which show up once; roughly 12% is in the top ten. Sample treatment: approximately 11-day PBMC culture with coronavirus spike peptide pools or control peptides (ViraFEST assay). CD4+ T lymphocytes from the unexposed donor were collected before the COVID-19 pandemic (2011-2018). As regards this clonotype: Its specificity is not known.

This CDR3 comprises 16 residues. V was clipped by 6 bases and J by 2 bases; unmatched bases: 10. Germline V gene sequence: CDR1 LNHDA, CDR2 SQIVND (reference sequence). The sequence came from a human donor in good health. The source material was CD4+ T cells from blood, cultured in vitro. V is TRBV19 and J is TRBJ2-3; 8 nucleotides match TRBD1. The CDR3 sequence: CASSESGTGITDTQYF. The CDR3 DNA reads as TGTGCCAGTAGCGAATCCGGGACAGGTATCACAGATACGCAGTATTTT.